This TCR beta chain was documented in a study of cytomegalovirus exposure and HLA in healthy donors. Study-wide findings and caveats: TCR beta V segments were, for the most part, productive about 87% or about 30% of the time in an earlier analysis. The presence/absence work took it that sequencing depth was about the same across donors. The study listed about 150 cytomegalovirus-associated TCR beta chains.

The PCR used 60 Vbeta and 13 Jbeta primers. Sequencing was performed with immunoSEQ multiplex PCR; in TCRdb, only in-frame clones are kept and a portion is missing. The listing contains some 130,000 clones. CDR1 ENHRY and CDR2 SYGVKD come from the germline V gene. The germline V and J ends were trimmed by 11 bases and 5 bases, with 12 bases remaining between them. The CDR3 totals 12 residues. Concerning this clone: What it binds is not known.

The material sequenced was PBMCs. This TCR was recovered from a woman in her thirties or forties in good health and CMV-seropositive. The chain links TRBV10-3 to TRBJ1-4, with D perhaps TRBD1 (6 bases). In nucleotides, the CDR3 is TGTGCCGCCGGGACACACAATGAAAAACTGTTTTTT. Its protein product is CAAGTHNEKLFF.